These T cell receptor beta chains were read from a single sample in a study of regulatory T cells in long-lasting Graves disease. MiXCR, applied by TCRdb to the multiplex PCR reads, yields one record per CDR3 protein. The sample lists approximately 360,000 distinct CDR3 sequences; 10% to 15% were seen once. The sample also formed part of further work on T cells in Graves' hyperthyroidism and ophthalmopathy.

The sequenced sample was peripheral blood mononuclear cells (PBMCs), obtained at new diagnosis, from a patient treated with antithyroid drugs. The receptors stem from a woman aged 18-30 years with Graves disease. The CDR3 runs from the conserved cysteine through the conserved F or W. A D gene is named only where the DNA matches it firmly. Size values are once, few and many counts, or a class for expanded clones, and some rows have none.

V gene: TRBV9; J gene: TRBJ2-3; D gene: .; clone size: .; CDR3 protein: CASSVKTGHDKEDTQYF; CDR3 DNA: TGTGCCAGCAGCGTAAAGACTGGACACGATAAAGAAGATACGCAGTATTTT
V gene: TRBV28; J gene: TRBJ2-1; D gene: .; clone size: many; CDR3 protein: CASSLFITRIGSYNEQFF; CDR3 DNA: TGTGCCAGCAGTTTATTCATTACTAGAATTGGGTCCTACAATGAGCAGTTCTTC
V gene: TRBV28; J gene: TRBJ1-1; D gene: TRBD1; clone size: many; CDR3 protein: CASSFGTGGAPEAFF; CDR3 DNA: TGTGCCAGCAGTTTTGGGACAGGGGGGGCTCCTGAAGCTTTCTTT
V gene: TRBV6-1; J gene: TRBJ1-1; D gene: .; clone size: many; CDR3 protein: CASSRAKGTEAFF; CDR3 DNA: TGTGCCAGCTCGAGGGCAAAGGGAACTGAAGCTTTCTTT
V gene: TRBV19; J gene: TRBJ2-1; D gene: .; clone size: .; CDR3 protein: CASSRTGRGNEQFF; CDR3 DNA: TGTGCCAGTAGTAGGACAGGGAGGGGCAATGAGCAGTTCTTC
V gene: TRBV13; J gene: TRBJ1-2; D gene: .; clone size: many; CDR3 protein: CASSLGVRPRSPNYGYTF; CDR3 DNA: TGTGCCAGCAGCTTAGGGGTACGACCGCGCTCACCTAACTATGGCTACACCTTC
V gene: TRBV29-1; J gene: TRBJ1-4; D gene: .; clone size: few; CDR3 protein: CSVQRDNSEKLFF; CDR3 DNA: TGCAGCGTTCAAAGGGATAATAGTGAAAAACTGTTTTTT
V gene: TRBV11-3; J gene: TRBJ1-1; D gene: .; clone size: many; CDR3 protein: CASSLQTNTEAFF; CDR3 DNA: TGTGCCAGCAGCTTACAGACGAACACTGAAGCTTTCTTT
V gene: TRBV7-9; J gene: TRBJ1-2; D gene: .; clone size: many; CDR3 protein: CASSTDGFGYTF; CDR3 DNA: TGTGCCAGCAGTACAGACGGATTTGGCTACACCTTC
V gene: TRBV5-1; J gene: TRBJ1-2; D gene: .; clone size: many; CDR3 protein: CASSLMGGSSYGYTF; CDR3 DNA: TGCGCCAGCAGCTTGATGGGGGGATCTAGCTATGGCTACACCTTC
V gene: TRBV5-1; J gene: TRBJ2-3; D gene: .; clone size: many; CDR3 protein: CASSLEHLVQYF; CDR3 DNA: TGCGCCAGCAGCTTGGAACACTTAGTGCAGTATTTT
V gene: TRBV7-9; J gene: TRBJ2-2; D gene: .; clone size: many; CDR3 protein: CASSGSATTGELFF; CDR3 DNA: TGTGCCAGCAGTGGGTCGGCCACTACCGGGGAACTGTTTTTT
V gene: TRBV15; J gene: TRBJ1-2; D gene: .; clone size: many; CDR3 protein: CATSRDRGVDGYTF; CDR3 DNA: TGTGCCACCAGCAGAGATCGAGGGGTGGATGGCTACACCTTC
V gene: TRBV5-1; J gene: TRBJ2-5; D gene: .; clone size: few; CDR3 protein: CASSFGDFQETQYF; CDR3 DNA: TGCGCCAGCAGCTTTGGGGACTTTCAAGAGACCCAGTACTTC
V gene: TRBV12-3/TRBV12-4; J gene: TRBJ2-5; D gene: TRBD2; clone size: many; CDR3 protein: CASSFPGLAGDHQETQYF; CDR3 DNA: TGTGCCAGCAGCTTCCCAGGACTAGCGGGAGATCACCAAGAGACCCAGTACTTC
V gene: TRBV20-1; J gene: TRBJ2-2; D gene: TRBD2; clone size: .; CDR3 protein: CSARALGLAATGELFF; CDR3 DNA: TGCAGTGCTAGAGCCCTGGGACTAGCGGCTACCGGGGAGCTGTTTTTT
V gene: TRBV10-3; J gene: TRBJ2-2; D gene: .; clone size: .; CDR3 protein: CAISEQGSNTGELFF; CDR3 DNA: TGTGCCATCAGTGAGCAGGGCTCGAACACCGGGGAGCTGTTTTTT
V gene: TRBV7-2; J gene: TRBJ1-2; D gene: TRBD1; clone size: .; CDR3 protein: CASSQPPGQIYGYTF; CDR3 DNA: TGTGCCAGCAGCCAACCACCGGGACAGATCTATGGCTACACCTTC
V gene: TRBV7-3; J gene: TRBJ2-3; D gene: .; clone size: many; CDR3 protein: CASGKEGLFTDTQYF; CDR3 DNA: TGTGCCAGCGGCAAGGAGGGCCTGTTCACAGATACGCAGTATTTT
V gene: TRBV12-3/TRBV12-4; J gene: TRBJ1-5; D gene: .; clone size: few; CDR3 protein: CASRPSYSNQPQHF; CDR3 DNA: TGTGCCAGCAGGCCCTCGTATAGCAATCAGCCCCAGCATTTT
V gene: TRBV3-1; J gene: TRBJ1-3; D gene: .; clone size: many; CDR3 protein: CASSQDPKNTIYF; CDR3 DNA: TGTGCCAGCAGCCAAGATCCCAAGAACACCATATATTTT
V gene: TRBV20-1; J gene: TRBJ2-7; D gene: TRBD2; clone size: many; CDR3 protein: CSAREMRETSSYEQYF; CDR3 DNA: TGCAGTGCTAGAGAGATGCGGGAGACTAGCTCCTACGAGCAGTACTTC
V gene: TRBV19; J gene: TRBJ1-2; D gene: .; clone size: .; CDR3 protein: CASSIVPGLVDGYTF; CDR3 DNA: TGTGCCAGTAGTATAGTCCCAGGGTTGGTGGATGGCTACACCTTC
V gene: TRBV6-1; J gene: TRBJ1-1; D gene: .; clone size: many; CDR3 protein: CASSESPGRGDTEAFF; CDR3 DNA: TGTGCCAGCAGTGAAAGTCCCGGTCGGGGGGACACTGAAGCTTTCTTT
V gene: TRBV12-3/TRBV12-4; J gene: TRBJ2-5; D gene: .; clone size: many; CDR3 protein: CASSFSGRGKTQYF; CDR3 DNA: TGTGCCAGCAGTTTCTCAGGGAGGGGGAAGACCCAGTACTTC
V gene: TRBV5-1; J gene: TRBJ2-1; D gene: TRBD2; clone size: many; CDR3 protein: CASSSGGRGALLGQFF; CDR3 DNA: TGCGCCAGCAGCTCCGGTGGGCGGGGGGCACTTTTGGGGCAGTTCTTC
V gene: TRBV29-1; J gene: TRBJ1-2; D gene: .; clone size: few; CDR3 protein: CSVVRTNYGYTF; CDR3 DNA: TGCAGCGTTGTACGGACTAACTATGGCTACACCTTC
V gene: TRBV18; J gene: TRBJ1-2; D gene: .; clone size: few; CDR3 protein: CASSPAGGEGGYGYTF; CDR3 DNA: TGTGCCAGCTCACCGGCCGGAGGGGAAGGAGGCTATGGCTACACCTTC
V gene: TRBV7-9; J gene: TRBJ1-5; D gene: TRBD1; clone size: many; CDR3 protein: CASSWTGVGQPQHF; CDR3 DNA: TGTGCCAGCAGCTGGACAGGGGTGGGTCAGCCCCAGCATTTT
V gene: TRBV29-1; J gene: TRBJ2-7; D gene: TRBD1; clone size: few; CDR3 protein: CSVGQGNDYEQYF; CDR3 DNA: TGCAGCGTCGGACAGGGAAATGACTACGAGCAGTACTTC
V gene: TRBV7-3; J gene: TRBJ2-2; D gene: TRBD1; clone size: few; CDR3 protein: CASSPWDRGAGELFF; CDR3 DNA: TGTGCCAGCAGCCCGTGGGACAGGGGCGCCGGGGAGCTGTTTTTT
V gene: TRBV4-3; J gene: TRBJ1-1; D gene: TRBD1; clone size: few; CDR3 protein: CASSLTHRGDTEVFF; CDR3 DNA: TGCGCCAGCAGCCTCACTCACAGGGGGGACACTGAAGTTTTCTTT
V gene: TRBV12-3/TRBV12-4; J gene: TRBJ2-2; D gene: TRBD2; clone size: .; CDR3 protein: CASSYLAGGPNTGELFF; CDR3 DNA: TGTGCCAGCAGTTATCTTGCGGGAGGGCCGAACACCGGGGAGCTGTTTTTT
V gene: TRBV6-2/TRBV6-3; J gene: TRBJ1-2; D gene: .; clone size: many; CDR3 protein: CASSFSDRLYGYTF; CDR3 DNA: TGTGCCAGCAGTTTCTCAGACAGGCTATATGGCTACACCTTC
V gene: TRBV19; J gene: TRBJ2-2; D gene: .; clone size: many; CDR3 protein: CASSILDSHTGELFF; CDR3 DNA: TGTGCCAGTAGTATTTTGGACAGTCACACCGGGGAGCTGTTTTTT
V gene: TRBV11-2; J gene: TRBJ2-7; D gene: TRBD1; clone size: many; CDR3 protein: CASSLVAGGRIDYEQYF; CDR3 DNA: TGTGCCAGCAGCCTAGTCGCAGGGGGCAGGATCGACTACGAGCAGTACTTC
V gene: TRBV13; J gene: TRBJ2-4; D gene: TRBD2; clone size: many; CDR3 protein: CASSLGSGRALAKNIQYF; CDR3 DNA: TGTGCCAGCAGCTTAGGAAGCGGGAGGGCTCTAGCCAAAAACATTCAGTACTTC
V gene: TRBV6-5; J gene: TRBJ1-2; D gene: TRBD1; clone size: .; CDR3 protein: CASSYSGQGFGGYTF; CDR3 DNA: TGTGCCAGCAGTTACTCGGGACAGGGGTTCGGTGGCTACACCTTC
V gene: TRBV7-9; J gene: TRBJ1-2; D gene: .; clone size: many; CDR3 protein: CASSLPNQGAYGYTF; CDR3 DNA: TGTGCCAGCAGCTTACCTAACCAGGGTGCCTATGGCTACACCTTC
V gene: TRBV6-2/TRBV6-3; J gene: TRBJ1-3; D gene: .; clone size: .; CDR3 protein: CASSYSRRPGNTIYF; CDR3 DNA: TGTGCCAGCAGTTACTCGAGGCGCCCTGGAAACACCATATATTTT
V gene: TRBV24-1; J gene: TRBJ2-1; D gene: .; clone size: .; CDR3 protein: CATSDPGTLGGNEQFF; CDR3 DNA: TGTGCCACCAGTGATCCCGGGACTCTGGGGGGCAATGAGCAGTTCTTC
V gene: TRBV29-1; J gene: TRBJ1-3; D gene: .; clone size: .; CDR3 protein: CSVKFLSGNTIYF; CDR3 DNA: TGCAGCGTTAAGTTCCTCTCTGGAAACACCATATATTTT
V gene: TRBV30; J gene: TRBJ2-1; D gene: .; clone size: .; CDR3 protein: CACLKEFTGRF; CDR3 DNA: TGTGCCTGCCTCAAGGAGTTTACTGGCAGATTC
V gene: TRBV6-4; J gene: TRBJ2-1; D gene: TRBD2; clone size: many; CDR3 protein: CASSLAGGTNEQFF; CDR3 DNA: TGTGCCAGCAGCCTAGCGGGGGGGACGAATGAGCAGTTCTTC
V gene: TRBV27; J gene: TRBJ2-2; D gene: .; clone size: few; CDR3 protein: CASRGMALSAGELFF; CDR3 DNA: TGTGCCAGCAGAGGGATGGCTCTATCGGCCGGGGAGCTGTTTTTT
V gene: TRBV3-1; J gene: TRBJ2-5; D gene: .; clone size: many; CDR3 protein: CASSQEGIVVRQETQYF; CDR3 DNA: TGTGCCAGCAGCCAAGAGGGAATAGTGGTTCGACAAGAGACCCAGTACTTC
V gene: TRBV2; J gene: TRBJ2-1; D gene: TRBD2; clone size: many; CDR3 protein: CASNGLAGAFEQFF; CDR3 DNA: TGTGCCAGCAACGGACTAGCGGGAGCTTTTGAGCAGTTCTTC
V gene: TRBV12-3/TRBV12-4; J gene: TRBJ1-2; D gene: .; clone size: many; CDR3 protein: CASSRSSGSMSLNYGYTF; CDR3 DNA: TGTGCCAGCAGCCGGTCGTCAGGGTCCATGTCATTAAACTATGGCTACACCTTC
V gene: TRBV7-9; J gene: TRBJ1-2; D gene: TRBD1; clone size: many; CDR3 protein: CASSYRGQGIGGYTF; CDR3 DNA: TGTGCCAGCAGCTACCGGGGACAGGGTATCGGCGGCTACACCTTC
V gene: TRBV20-1; J gene: TRBJ1-5; D gene: TRBD1; clone size: many; CDR3 protein: CSARLTGDNQPQHF; CDR3 DNA: TGCAGTGCTAGGTTGACAGGGGACAATCAGCCCCAGCATTTT
V gene: TRBV28; J gene: TRBJ1-5; D gene: TRBD1; clone size: many; CDR3 protein: CASAGTANQPQHF; CDR3 DNA: TGTGCCAGCGCCGGGACAGCAAATCAGCCCCAGCATTTT
V gene: TRBV15; J gene: TRBJ2-5; D gene: .; clone size: .; CDR3 protein: CATSRSRGGETQYF; CDR3 DNA: TGTGCCACCAGCAGAAGCAGGGGGGGAGAGACCCAGTACTTC
V gene: TRBV19; J gene: TRBJ2-2; D gene: .; clone size: .; CDR3 protein: CASSIQVYGELFF; CDR3 DNA: TGTGCCAGTAGTATACAGGTATACGGGGAGCTGTTTTTT